This T cell receptor beta chain was captured in a study of regulatory T cells in long-lasting Graves disease. Time point reported: persistent/refractory GD, antithyroid drugs over 5 years with positive TRAb. PBMCs were the source of the RNA used for TCR sequencing. Ten or more counts support this clonotype. Arm-PCR with iRepertoire HTBI primers amplified the CDR3 regions for these TCR beta libraries. TCRdb reprocessed the multiplex PCR reads with MiXCR, giving one entry per CDR3 protein. The sample carries about 470,000 distinct CDR3 sequences, under 25% recorded once. The CDR3 contains 13 residues. V dropped 5 bases and J dropped 4; count of bases not matched to a gene: 2. Looked up from germline, CDR1 is MNHNS and CDR2 is SASEGT.

This chain uses TRBV6-1 with TRBJ1-5; 7 nucleotides match TRBD1. The source material was peripheral blood mononuclear cells (PBMCs), sampled when the disease was refractory, from a patient treated with antithyroid drugs. This TCR was sampled from a female donor with Graves disease. Here the CDR3 reads CASSHRGNQPQHF. In DNA form, the CDR3 reads TGTGCCAGCAGTCACAGGGGTAATCAGCCCCAGCATTTT.